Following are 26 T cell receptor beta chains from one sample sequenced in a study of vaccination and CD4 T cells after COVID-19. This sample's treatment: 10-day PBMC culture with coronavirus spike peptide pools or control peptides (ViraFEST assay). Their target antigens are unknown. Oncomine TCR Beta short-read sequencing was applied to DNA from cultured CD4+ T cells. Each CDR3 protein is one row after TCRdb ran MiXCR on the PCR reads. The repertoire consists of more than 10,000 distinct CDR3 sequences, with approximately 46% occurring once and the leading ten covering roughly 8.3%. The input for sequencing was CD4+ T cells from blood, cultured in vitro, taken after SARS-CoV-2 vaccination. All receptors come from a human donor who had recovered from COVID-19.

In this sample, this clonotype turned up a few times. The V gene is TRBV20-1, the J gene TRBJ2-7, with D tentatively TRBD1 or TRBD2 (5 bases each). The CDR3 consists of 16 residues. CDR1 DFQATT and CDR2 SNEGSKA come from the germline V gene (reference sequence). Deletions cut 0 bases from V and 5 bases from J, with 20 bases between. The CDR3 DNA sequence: TGCAGTGCTAGAGATCGAAAAGGGGAGTGGTGGGACGAGCAGTACTTC. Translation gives CSARDRKGEWWDEQYF.

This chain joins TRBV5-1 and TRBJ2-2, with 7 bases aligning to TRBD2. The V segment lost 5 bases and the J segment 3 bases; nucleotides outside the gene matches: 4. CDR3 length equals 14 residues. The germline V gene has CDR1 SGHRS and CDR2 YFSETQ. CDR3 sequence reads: CASSTAGDTGELFF. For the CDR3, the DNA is TGCGCCAGCAGTACGGCGGGAGACACCGGGGAGCTGTTTTTT.

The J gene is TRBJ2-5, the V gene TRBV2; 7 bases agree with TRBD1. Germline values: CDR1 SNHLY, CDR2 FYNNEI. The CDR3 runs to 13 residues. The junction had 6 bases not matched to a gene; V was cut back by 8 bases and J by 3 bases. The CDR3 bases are TGTGCCAGCGGGGCAGGGGGTAAAGAGACCCAGTACTTC. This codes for CASGAGGKETQYF.

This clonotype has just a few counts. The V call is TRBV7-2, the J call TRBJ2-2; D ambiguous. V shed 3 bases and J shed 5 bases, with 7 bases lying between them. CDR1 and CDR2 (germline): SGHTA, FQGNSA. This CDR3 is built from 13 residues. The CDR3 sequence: CASSFGPTGELFF. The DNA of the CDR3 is TGTGCCAGCAGCTTTGGACCAACCGGGGAGCTGTTTTTT.

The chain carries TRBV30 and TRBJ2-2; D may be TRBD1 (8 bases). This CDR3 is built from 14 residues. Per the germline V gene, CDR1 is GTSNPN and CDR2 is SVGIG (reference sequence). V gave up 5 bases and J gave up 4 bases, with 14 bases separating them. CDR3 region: CAWDRGGITGELFF. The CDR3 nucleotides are TGTGCCTGGGACAGGGGAGGGATCACCGGGGAGCTGTTTTTT.

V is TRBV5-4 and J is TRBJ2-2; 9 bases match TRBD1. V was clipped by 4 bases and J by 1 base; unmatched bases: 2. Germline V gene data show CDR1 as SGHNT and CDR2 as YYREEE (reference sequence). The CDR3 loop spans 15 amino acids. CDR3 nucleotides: TGTGCCAGCAGCCGGGACAGGGAGAACACCGGGGAGCTGTTTTTT. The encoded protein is CASSRDRENTGELFF.

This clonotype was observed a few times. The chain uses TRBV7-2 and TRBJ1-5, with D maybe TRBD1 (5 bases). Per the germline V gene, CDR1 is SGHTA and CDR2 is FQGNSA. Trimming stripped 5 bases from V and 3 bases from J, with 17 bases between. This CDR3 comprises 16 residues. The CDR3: CASSLQSWGSNQPQHF. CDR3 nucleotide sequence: TGTGCCAGCAGCCTTCAGAGTTGGGGCTCCAATCAGCCCCAGCATTTT. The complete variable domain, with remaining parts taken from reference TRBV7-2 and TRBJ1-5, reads GAGVSQSPSNKVTEKGKDVELRCDPISGHTALYWYRQSLGQGLEFLIYFQGNSAPDKSGLPSDRFSAERTGGSVSTLTIQRTQQEDSAVYLCASSLQSWGSNQPQHFGDGTRLSIL.

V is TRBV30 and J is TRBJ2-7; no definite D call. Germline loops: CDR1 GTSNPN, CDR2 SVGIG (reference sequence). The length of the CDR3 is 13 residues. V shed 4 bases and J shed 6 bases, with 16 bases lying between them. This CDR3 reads CAWISRRAGEQYF. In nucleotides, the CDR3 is TGTGCCTGGATCTCAAGAAGGGCTGGCGAGCAGTACTTC.

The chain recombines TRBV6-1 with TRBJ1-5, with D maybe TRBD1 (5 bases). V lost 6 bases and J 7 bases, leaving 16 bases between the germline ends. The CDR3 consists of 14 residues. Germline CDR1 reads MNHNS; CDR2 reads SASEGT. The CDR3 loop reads CASRLVGGGQPQHF. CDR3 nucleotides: TGTGCCAGCAGGCTGGTGGGCGGGGGACAGCCCCAGCATTTT.

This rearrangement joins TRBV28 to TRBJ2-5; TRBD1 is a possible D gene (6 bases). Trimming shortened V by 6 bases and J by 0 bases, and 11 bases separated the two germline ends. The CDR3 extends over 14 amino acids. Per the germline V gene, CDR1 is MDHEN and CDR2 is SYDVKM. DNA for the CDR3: TGTGCCAGCAGGGACAGTATGTACCAAGAGACCCAGTACTTC. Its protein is CASRDSMYQETQYF.

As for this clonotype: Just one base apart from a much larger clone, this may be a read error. Here the CDR3 DNA reads TGTGCCACCAGTGGTCTAGCGGGAGGTGAGACCGGGGAGCTGTTTTTT. Its translation: CATSGLAGGETGELFF. The rearrangement links TRBV24-1 to TRBJ2-2; 11 bases fit TRBD2. V lost 5 bases, J lost 5 bases, and 6 bases stayed unmatched. The CDR3 extends over 16 amino acids. CDR1 and CDR2 (germline): KGHDR, SFDVKD.

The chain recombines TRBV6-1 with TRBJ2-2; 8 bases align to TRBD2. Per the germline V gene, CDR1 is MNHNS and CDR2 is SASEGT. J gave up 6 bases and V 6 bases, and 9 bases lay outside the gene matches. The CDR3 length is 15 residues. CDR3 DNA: TGTGCCAGCAGGGAGAGCGGGAGATTCTCCGGGGAGCTGTTTTTT. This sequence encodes CASRESGRFSGELFF.

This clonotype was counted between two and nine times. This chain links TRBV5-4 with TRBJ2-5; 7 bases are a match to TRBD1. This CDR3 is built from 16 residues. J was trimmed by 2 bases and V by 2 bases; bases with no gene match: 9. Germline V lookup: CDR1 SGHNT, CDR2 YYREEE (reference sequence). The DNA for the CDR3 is TGTGCCAGCAGCTTCCAACAGGGGAGTGGGCAAGAGACCCAGTACTTC. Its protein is CASSFQQGSGQETQYF.

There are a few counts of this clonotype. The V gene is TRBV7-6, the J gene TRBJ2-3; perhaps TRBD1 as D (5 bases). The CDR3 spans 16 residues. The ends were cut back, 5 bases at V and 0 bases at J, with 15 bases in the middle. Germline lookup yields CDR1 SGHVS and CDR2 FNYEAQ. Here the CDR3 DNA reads TGTGCCAGCAGCCCTACAACAGGCACTAGCACAGATACGCAGTATTTT. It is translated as CASSPTTGTSTDTQYF.

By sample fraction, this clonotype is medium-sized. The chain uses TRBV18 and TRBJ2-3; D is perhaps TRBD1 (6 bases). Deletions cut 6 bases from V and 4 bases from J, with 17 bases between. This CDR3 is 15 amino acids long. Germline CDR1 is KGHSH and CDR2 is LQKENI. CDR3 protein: CASSPSGAGADTQYF. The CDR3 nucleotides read TGTGCCAGCTCCCCGTCAGGGGCGGGCGCAGATACGCAGTATTTT.

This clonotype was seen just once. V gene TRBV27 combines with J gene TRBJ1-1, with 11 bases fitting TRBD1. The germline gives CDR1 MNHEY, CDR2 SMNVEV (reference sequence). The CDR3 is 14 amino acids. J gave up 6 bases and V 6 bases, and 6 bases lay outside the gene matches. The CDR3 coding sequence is TGTGCCAGCAGCCGGGACAGGGGGTTTTCTGAAGCTTTCTTT. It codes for CASSRDRGFSEAFF.

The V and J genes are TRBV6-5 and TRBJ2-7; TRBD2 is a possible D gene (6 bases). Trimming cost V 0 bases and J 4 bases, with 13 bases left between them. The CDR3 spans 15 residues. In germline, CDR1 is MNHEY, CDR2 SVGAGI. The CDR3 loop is CASSYSAGRKYEQYF. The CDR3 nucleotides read TGTGCCAGCAGTTACTCTGCGGGAAGAAAATACGAGCAGTACTTC.

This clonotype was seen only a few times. CDR3 in DNA: TGTGCCAGCAGCCAGGTTCATAGCAATCAGCCCCAGCATTTT. Protein sequence: CASSQVHSNQPQHF. This chain links TRBV28 with TRBJ1-5; unclear D gene. The CDR3 is 14 amino acids. In germline, CDR1 is MDHEN, CDR2 SYDVKM. V was clipped by 6 bases and J by 0 bases, with 9 bases between them.

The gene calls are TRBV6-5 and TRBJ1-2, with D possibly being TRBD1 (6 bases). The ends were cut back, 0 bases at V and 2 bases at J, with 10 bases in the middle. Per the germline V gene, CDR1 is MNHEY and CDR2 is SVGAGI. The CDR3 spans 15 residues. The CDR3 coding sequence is TGTGCCAGCAGTTACTCACAGGGACGCAACTATGGCTACACCTTC. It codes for CASSYSQGRNYGYTF.

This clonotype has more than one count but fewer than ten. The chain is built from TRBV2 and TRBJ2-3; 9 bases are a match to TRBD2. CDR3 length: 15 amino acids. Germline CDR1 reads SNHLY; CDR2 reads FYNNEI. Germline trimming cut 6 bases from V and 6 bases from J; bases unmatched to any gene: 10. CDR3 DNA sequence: TGTGCCAGCAGGGGGAGTAGCGGGGGTTGGGATACGCAGTATTTT. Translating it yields CASRGSSGGWDTQYF. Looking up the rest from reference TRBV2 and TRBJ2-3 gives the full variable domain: EPEVTQTPSHQVTQMGQEVILRCVPISNHLYFYWYRQILGQKVEFLVSFYNNEISEKSEIFDDQFSVERPDGSNFTLKIRSTKLEDSAMYFCASRGSSGGWDTQYFGPGTRLTVL.

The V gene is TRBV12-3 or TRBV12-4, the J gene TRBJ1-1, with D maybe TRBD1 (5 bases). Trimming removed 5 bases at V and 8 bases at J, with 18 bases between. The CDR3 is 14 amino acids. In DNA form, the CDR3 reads TGTGCCAGCAGTCCCTTAGGAGGAGGGGCGGAAGCTTTCTTT. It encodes CASSPLGGGAEAFF.

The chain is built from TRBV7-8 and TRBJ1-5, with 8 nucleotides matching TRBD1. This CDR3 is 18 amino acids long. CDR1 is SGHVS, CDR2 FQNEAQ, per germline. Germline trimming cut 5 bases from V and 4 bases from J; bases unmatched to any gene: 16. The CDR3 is CASSVTGTGMLRNQPQHF. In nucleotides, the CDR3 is TGTGCCAGCAGCGTTACCGGGACAGGCATGTTGAGAAATCAGCCCCAGCATTTT.

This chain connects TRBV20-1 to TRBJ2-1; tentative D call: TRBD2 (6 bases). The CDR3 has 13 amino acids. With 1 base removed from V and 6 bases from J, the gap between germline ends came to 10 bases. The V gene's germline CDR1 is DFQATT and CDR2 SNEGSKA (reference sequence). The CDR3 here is CSARAGAGNEQFF. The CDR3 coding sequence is TGCAGTGCTAGAGCGGGAGCGGGCAATGAGCAGTTCTTC.

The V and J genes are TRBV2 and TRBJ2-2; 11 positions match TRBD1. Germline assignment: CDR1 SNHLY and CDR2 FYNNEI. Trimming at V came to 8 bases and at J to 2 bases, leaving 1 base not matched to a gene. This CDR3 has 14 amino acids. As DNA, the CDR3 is TGTGCCAGCGGGACAGGGGGAAACACCGGGGAGCTGTTTTTT. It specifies CASGTGGNTGELFF.

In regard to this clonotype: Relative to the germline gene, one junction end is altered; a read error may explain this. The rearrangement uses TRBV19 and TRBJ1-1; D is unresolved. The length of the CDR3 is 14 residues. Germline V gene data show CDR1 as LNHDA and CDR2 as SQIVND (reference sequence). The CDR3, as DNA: TGTGCCAGTAGCCACCCATGCGGGAGTACTGAAGCCTTCTTT. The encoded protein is CASSHPCGSTEAFF. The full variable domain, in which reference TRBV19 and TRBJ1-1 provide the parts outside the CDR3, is DGGITQSPKYLFRKEGQNVTLSCEQNLNHDAMYWYRQDPGQGLRLIYYSQIVNDFQKGDIAEGYSVSREKKESFPLTVTSAQKNPTAFYLCASSHPCGSTEAFFGQGTRLTVV.

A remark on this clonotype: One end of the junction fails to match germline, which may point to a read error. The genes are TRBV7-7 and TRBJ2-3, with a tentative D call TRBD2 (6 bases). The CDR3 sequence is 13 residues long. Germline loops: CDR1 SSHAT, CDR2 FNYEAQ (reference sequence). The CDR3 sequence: CASSFPGLSTQYF. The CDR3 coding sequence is TGTGCTAGCAGCTTTCCGGGACTCTCTACGCAGTATTTT.